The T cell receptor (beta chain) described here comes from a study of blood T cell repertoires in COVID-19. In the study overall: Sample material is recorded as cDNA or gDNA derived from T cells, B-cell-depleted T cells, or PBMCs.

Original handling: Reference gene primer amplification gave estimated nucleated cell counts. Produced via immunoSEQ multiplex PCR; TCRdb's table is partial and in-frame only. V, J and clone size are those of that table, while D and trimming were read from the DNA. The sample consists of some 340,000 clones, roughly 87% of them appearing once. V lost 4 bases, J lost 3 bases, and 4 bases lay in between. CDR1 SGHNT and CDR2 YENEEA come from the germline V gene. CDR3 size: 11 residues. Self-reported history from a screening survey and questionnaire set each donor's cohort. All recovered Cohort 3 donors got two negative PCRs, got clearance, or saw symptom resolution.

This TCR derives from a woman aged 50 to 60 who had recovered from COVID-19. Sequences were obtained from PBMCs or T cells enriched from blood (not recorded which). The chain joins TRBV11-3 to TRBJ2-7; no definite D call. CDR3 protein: CASSSGYEQYF. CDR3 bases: TGTGCCAGCAGCTCCGGCTACGAGCAGTACTTC.